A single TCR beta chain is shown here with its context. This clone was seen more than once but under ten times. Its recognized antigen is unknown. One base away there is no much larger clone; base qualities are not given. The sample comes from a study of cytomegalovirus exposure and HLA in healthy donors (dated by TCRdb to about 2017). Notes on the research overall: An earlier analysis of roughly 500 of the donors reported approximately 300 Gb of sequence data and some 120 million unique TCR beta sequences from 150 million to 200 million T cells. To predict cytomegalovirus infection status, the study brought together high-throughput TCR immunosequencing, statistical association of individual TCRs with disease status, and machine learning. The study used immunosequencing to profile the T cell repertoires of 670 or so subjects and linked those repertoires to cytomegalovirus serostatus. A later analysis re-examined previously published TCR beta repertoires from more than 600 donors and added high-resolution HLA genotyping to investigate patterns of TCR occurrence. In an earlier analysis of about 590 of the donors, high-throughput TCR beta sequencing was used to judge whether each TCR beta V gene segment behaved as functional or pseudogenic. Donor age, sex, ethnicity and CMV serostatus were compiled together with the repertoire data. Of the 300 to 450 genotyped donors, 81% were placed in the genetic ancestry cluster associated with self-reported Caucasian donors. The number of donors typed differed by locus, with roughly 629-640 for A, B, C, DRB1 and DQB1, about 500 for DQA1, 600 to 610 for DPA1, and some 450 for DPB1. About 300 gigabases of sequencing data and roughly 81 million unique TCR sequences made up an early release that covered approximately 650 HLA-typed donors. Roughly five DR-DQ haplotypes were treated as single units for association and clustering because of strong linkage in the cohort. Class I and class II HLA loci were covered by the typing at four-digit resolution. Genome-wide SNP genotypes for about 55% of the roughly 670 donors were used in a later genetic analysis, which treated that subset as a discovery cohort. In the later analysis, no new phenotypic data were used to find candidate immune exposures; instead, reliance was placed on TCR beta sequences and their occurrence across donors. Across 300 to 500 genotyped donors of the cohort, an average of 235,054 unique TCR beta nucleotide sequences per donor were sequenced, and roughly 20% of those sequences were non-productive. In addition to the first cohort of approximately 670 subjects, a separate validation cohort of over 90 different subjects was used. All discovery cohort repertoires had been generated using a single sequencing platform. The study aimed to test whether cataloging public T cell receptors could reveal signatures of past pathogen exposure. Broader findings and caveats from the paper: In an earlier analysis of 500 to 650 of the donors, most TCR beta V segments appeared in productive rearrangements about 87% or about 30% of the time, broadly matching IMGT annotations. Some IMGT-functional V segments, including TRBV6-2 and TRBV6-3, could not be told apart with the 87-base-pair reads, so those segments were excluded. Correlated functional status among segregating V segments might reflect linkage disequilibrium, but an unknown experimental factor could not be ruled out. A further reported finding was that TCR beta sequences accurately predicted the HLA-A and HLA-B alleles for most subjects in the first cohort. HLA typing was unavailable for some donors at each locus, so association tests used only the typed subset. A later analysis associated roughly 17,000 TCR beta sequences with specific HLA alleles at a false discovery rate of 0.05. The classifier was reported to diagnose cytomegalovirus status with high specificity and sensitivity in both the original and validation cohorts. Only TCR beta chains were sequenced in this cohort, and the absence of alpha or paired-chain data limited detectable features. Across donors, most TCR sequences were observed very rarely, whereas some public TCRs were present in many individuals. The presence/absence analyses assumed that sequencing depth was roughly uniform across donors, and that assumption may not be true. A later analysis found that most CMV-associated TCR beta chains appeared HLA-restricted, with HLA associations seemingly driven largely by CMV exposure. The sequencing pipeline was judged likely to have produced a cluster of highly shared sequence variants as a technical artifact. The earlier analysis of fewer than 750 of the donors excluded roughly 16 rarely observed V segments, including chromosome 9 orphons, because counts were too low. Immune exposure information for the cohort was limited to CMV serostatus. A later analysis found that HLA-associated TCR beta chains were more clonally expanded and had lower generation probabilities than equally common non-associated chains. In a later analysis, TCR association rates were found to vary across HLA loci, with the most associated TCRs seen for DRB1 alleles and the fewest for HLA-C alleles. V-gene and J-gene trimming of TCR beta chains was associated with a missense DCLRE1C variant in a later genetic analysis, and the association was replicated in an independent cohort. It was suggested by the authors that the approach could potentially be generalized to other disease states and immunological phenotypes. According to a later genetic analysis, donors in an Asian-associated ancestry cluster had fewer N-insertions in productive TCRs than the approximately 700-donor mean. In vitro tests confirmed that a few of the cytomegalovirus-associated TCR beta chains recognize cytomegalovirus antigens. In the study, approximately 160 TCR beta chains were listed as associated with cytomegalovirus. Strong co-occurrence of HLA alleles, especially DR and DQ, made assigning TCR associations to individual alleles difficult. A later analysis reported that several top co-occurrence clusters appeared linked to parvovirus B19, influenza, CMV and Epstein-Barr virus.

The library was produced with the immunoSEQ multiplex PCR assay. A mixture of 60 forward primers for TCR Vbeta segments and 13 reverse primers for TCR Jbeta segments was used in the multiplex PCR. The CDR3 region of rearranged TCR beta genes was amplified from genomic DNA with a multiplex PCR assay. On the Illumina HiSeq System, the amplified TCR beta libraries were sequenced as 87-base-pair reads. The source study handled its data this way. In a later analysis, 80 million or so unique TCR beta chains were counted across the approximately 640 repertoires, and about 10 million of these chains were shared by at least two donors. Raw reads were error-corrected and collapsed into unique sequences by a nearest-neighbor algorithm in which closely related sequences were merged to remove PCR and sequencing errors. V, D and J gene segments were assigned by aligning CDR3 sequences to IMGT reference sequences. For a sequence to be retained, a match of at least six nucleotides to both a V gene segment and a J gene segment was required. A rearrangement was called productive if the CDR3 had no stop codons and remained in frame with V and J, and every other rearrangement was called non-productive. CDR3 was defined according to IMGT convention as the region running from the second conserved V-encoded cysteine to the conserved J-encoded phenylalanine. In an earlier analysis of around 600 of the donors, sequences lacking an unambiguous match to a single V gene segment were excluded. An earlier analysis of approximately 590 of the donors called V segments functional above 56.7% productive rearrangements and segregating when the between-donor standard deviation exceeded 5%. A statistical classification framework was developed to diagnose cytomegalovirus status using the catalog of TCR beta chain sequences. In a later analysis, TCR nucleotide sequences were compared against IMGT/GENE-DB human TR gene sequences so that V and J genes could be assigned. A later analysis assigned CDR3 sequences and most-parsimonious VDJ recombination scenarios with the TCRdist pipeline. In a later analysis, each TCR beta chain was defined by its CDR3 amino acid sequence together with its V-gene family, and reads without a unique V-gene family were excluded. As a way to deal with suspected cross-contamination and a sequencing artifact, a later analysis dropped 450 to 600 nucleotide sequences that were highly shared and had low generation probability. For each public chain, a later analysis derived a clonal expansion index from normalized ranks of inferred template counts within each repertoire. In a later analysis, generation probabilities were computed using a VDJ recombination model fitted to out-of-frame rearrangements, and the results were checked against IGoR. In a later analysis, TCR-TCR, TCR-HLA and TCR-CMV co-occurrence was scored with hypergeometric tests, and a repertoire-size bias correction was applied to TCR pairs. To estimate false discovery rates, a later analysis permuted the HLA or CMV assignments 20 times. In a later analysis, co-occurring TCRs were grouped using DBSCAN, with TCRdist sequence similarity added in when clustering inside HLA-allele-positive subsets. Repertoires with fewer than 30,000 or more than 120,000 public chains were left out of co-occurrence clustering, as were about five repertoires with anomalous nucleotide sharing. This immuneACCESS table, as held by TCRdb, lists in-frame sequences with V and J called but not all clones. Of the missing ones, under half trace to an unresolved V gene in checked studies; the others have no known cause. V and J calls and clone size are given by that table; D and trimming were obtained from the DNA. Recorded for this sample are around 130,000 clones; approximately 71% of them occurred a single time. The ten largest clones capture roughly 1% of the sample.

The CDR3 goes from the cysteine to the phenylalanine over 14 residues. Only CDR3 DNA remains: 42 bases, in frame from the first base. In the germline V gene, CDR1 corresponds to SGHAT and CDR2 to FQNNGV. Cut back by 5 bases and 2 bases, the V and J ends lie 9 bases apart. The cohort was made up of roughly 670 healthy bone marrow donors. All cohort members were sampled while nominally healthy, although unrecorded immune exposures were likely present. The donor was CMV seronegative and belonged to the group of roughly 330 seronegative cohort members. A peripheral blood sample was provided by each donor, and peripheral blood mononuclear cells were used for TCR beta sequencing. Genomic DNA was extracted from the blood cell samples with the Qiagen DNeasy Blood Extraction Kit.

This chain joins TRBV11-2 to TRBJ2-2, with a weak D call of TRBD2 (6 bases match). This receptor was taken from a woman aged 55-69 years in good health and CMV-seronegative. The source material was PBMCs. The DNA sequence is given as TGTGCCAGCAGCAGGGACTTTAACACCGGGGAGCTGTTTTTT. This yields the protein CASSRDFNTGELFF.